This TCR beta chain derives from a study of CD8+CD57+ T cells in acquired aplastic anemia. Study at large: DNA per sorted CD4+ or CD8+ sample ranged roughly 0.19 to 27.4 ug, averaging around 3.1 ug. There were about 10.8 million reads, on average, for CD4+ cells from healthy donors.

The CDR3 is made up of 16 amino acids. Germline CDR1 LNHDA, CDR2 SQIVND (reference sequence). Deletions cut 1 base from V and 0 bases from J, with 10 bases between. This clonotype has only one observation. Template material for TCR beta VDJ and CDR3 profiling consisted of genomic DNA. TCRdb reanalysed the reads using MiXCR and keeps one entry per CDR3 protein. The sample shows approximately 200,000 distinct CDR3 sequences, 60% to 65% of them seen only once. This TCR was sampled from a human donor in good health. The sequenced sample was sorted CD4+, CD8+, or CD8+CD57+ T cells (not recorded which) from PBMCs. The chain couples TRBV19 to TRBJ1-5; no reliable D call. The CDR3, as DNA: TGTGCCAGTAGTATAGCAGAGGCCTATAGCAATCAGCCCCAGCATTTT. Amino acids: CASSIAEAYSNQPQHF.